Sequencing of this TCR beta chain was carried out in a study of CD8 T cells in ankylosing spondylitis. The germline CDR1 and CDR2 sequences are MNHEY and SMNVEV (reference sequence). This CDR3 comprises 16 residues. With 3 bases removed from V and 1 base from J, the gap between germline ends came to 16 bases. Study-level results: Significant enrichment of disease-linked clones was reported in matched ankylosing spondylitis synovial fluid. The study identified a TCR beta motif of under 10 highly homologous variants that appeared characteristic of ankylosing spondylitis blood.

A remark on this clonotype: What it recognizes is unknown.

Via MiXCR, TCRdb re-called the 5' RACE reads, giving one row per CDR3 protein. The sample records approximately 300,000 distinct CDR3 sequences, roughly 8% being singletons. The chain is built from TRBV27 and TRBJ2-7; D is unclear. The receptor comes from a male donor with ankylosing spondylitis. Sequenced: blood, either unsorted or a sorted T cell fraction (not recorded which). This chain's CDR3 is CASSFDPFSRSYEQYF. The CDR3 nucleotides read TGTGCCAGCAGTTTTGATCCCTTTTCTCGATCCTACGAGCAGTACTTC.